This TCR beta chain was found in a study of CD8 T cells in ankylosing spondylitis. Study-level findings and limits: Seemingly distinctive of ankylosing spondylitis blood was a TCR beta motif formed by eight highly homologous variants.

CDR3 size: 12 residues. Trimming took off 4 bases at V and 7 bases at J, with 11 bases between the two ends. In germline, CDR1 is DFQATT, CDR2 SNEGSKA (reference sequence). This clonotype was found a few times. Its antigen is still unknown. In TCRdb, the 5' RACE reads were re-called with MiXCR into one record per CDR3 protein. The sample lists some 840,000 distinct CDR3 sequences, approximately 10% occurring once. The origin of this receptor is a male donor with ankylosing spondylitis. Sequenced: blood, either unsorted or a sorted T cell fraction (not recorded which). The chain carries TRBV20-1 and TRBJ1-5; D is perhaps TRBD1 (5 bases). The CDR3 nucleotides read TGCAGTGCTATGGGGGTCTGGCAGCCCCAGCATTTT. The encoded protein is CSAMGVWQPQHF.